Below are 18 T cell receptor beta chains sequenced from a single sample in a study of T cells in Graves' hyperthyroidism and ophthalmopathy. Authors of the study amplified TCR beta CDR3 regions from RNA transcripts. HTBI primers drove first-round RT-PCR of the TCR CDR3. Using its own MiXCR run on the multiplex PCR reads, TCRdb lists one record per CDR3 protein. The sample includes about 47,000 distinct CDR3 sequences, roughly half of them seen just once. The sequenced sample was peripheral blood or thyroid tissue (not recorded which). The receptor source for this set is a man between 18 and 29 years old with Graves' hyperthyroidism.

Remarks on this clonotype: Sequence at one end of the junction differs from germline and may be a read error. The chain employs TRBV7-2 and TRBJ1-5; no clear D gene. Germline V gene sequence: CDR1 SGHTA, CDR2 FQGNSA. This CDR3 has 13 residues. This CDR3 reads CARSLGSNQPQHF. DNA of the CDR3: TGTGCCAGAAGCTTAGGGAGCAATCAGCCTCAGCATTTT.

This chain uses TRBV28 with TRBJ1-5; D is unclear. V dropped 4 bases and J dropped 1 base, with 5 bases sitting between them. This CDR3 has 13 amino acids. Germline V gene lookup returns CDR1 MDHEN and CDR2 SYDVKM. As DNA, the CDR3 is TGTGCCAGCAGTTGGGAGAGCAATCAGCCCCAGCATTTT. This codes for CASSWESNQPQHF.

The chain recombines TRBV2 with TRBJ1-3; D remains ambiguous. Trimming cost V 4 bases and J 4 bases, with 8 bases left between them. Germline V gene sequence: CDR1 SNHLY, CDR2 FYNNEI. CDR3 length equals 13 residues. CDR3: CASSADQGNTIYF. CDR3 coding DNA: TGTGCCAGCAGTGCTGACCAAGGAAACACCATATATTTT.

The chain has TRBV25-1 and TRBJ1-6; TRBD1 agrees at 9 bases. The CDR3 has 15 amino acids. Per germline, CDR1 MGHDK and CDR2 SYGVNS. Losses at the gene ends were 6 bases for V and 10 bases for J; bases not matched to a gene: 10. The CDR3 is CASRRGDRARSPLHF. In nucleotides, the CDR3 is TGTGCCAGCAGGAGAGGGGACAGGGCGAGATCACCCCTCCACTTT.

The table lists this clonotype with many counts. This CDR3 is CASSLGGGTEAFF. For the CDR3, the DNA is TGTGCCAGCAGCTTAGGAGGGGGGACTGAAGCTTTCTTT. This rearrangement joins TRBV7-2 to TRBJ1-1; TRBD1 is a possible D gene (6 bases). The CDR3 runs to 13 residues. CDR1 is SGHTA and CDR2 is FQGNSA in the germline V gene. Deletions cut 1 base from V and 5 bases from J, with 8 bases between.

This clonotype has only a few counts. J is TRBJ2-7 and V is TRBV10-2; 7 nucleotides align to TRBD2. This CDR3 region has 15 residues. V lost 0 bases and J lost 6; bases outside the gene matches: 8. Germline V gene data show CDR1 as WSHSY and CDR2 as SAAADI. The CDR3 DNA reads TGCGCCAGCAGTGAGTCGAGAGCGGGACTTGTCGAGCAGTACTTC. Protein: CASSESRAGLVEQYF.

V is TRBV7-4 and J is TRBJ2-5, with 7 bases fitting TRBD2. V shed 4 bases, J shed 5 bases, and the junction held 13 bases outside the gene matches. The CDR3 runs 16 residues. Germline-derived CDR1 and CDR2 are SGHVT and SQSDAQ. The CDR3 spells CASSSGYGRLLETQYF. The CDR3 bases are TGTGCCAGCAGCTCAGGATACGGGAGGTTGTTGGAGACCCAGTACTTC.

This clonotype showed up many times. The gene calls are TRBV20-1 and TRBJ2-5; 14 bases align to TRBD2. Trimming removed 6 bases from V and 4 bases from J; junction bases left unmatched: 7. This CDR3 spans 15 amino acids. Germline V CDR1 and CDR2: DFQATT, SNEGSKA (reference sequence). Written as DNA, the CDR3 is TGCAGTGCCAGGATGACTAGCGGGAGGGCAGAGACCCAGTACTTC. Amino acid sequence: CSARMTSGRAETQYF.

This clonotype was counted once. The genes are TRBV7-2 and TRBJ2-5; TRBD2 agrees at 11 bases. With V trimmed by 0 bases and J by 4 bases, 4 bases remained unmatched. The CDR3 sequence is 16 residues long. CDR1 is SGHTA, CDR2 FQGNSA, per germline. CDR3 coding DNA: TGTGCCAGCAGCTTAGCTAGCGGGGGGGTCGGAGAGACCCAGTACTTC. Translating it yields CASSLASGGVGETQYF.

Details on this clonotype: Possible read error: a much larger clone is one base away. This chain joins TRBV7-2 and TRBJ2-3, with D possibly being TRBD1 (6 bases). Germline V lookup: CDR1 SGHTA, CDR2 FQGNSA. The CDR3 covers 15 residues. CDR3 amino acids: CASSFWGFWTDMQYF. DNA of the CDR3: TGTGCCAGCAGCTTTTGGGGTTTTTGGACAGATATGCAGTATTTT.

Ten or more counts support this clonotype. The chain carries TRBV25-1 and TRBJ2-7; 8 bases fit TRBD1. The CDR3 consists of 15 residues. Germline V gene lookup returns CDR1 MGHDK and CDR2 SYGVNS. J gave up 1 base and V 4 bases, and 6 bases lay outside the gene matches. The CDR3 DNA sequence: TGTGCCAGCAGTGTGCAGGGGGCTCGGTCCTACGAGCAGTACTTC. Its translation is CASSVQGARSYEQYF.

This clonotype was observed many times. This chain connects TRBV28 to TRBJ1-5; 10 nucleotides align to TRBD1. The V gene end was trimmed by 6 bases and the J gene end by 6 bases; junction bases not matched to a gene: 11. The CDR3 totals 16 residues. Per germline, CDR1 MDHEN and CDR2 SYDVKM. The CDR3 nucleotides are TGTGCCAGCAGCCCTTCCGGGACAGGGGTTAGTCAGCCCCAGCATTTT. This sequence encodes CASSPSGTGVSQPQHF.

Many counts were recorded for this clonotype. CDR3 sequence: CASEAGGPSDTQYF. The CDR3 DNA follows: TGCGCCAGCGAGGCGGGGGGGCCCTCAGATACGCAGTATTTT. The J gene is TRBJ2-3, the V gene TRBV5-1, with TRBD2 identical over 9 bases. V shed 7 bases and J 4 bases; nucleotides not matched to a gene: 7. The length of the CDR3 is 14 residues. Germline V gene data show CDR1 as SGHRS and CDR2 as YFSETQ.

There are many counts of this clonotype. The V gene is TRBV27, the J gene TRBJ1-5, with a possible D match to TRBD1 (6 bases). CDR1 is MNHEY, CDR2 SMNVEV, per germline (reference sequence). Between the trimmed V and J ends, which lost 3 bases and 2 bases, there was a span of 11 bases. CDR3 length: 15 residues. CDR3 residues: CASSFQGSGNQPQHF. The CDR3 DNA reads TGTGCCAGCAGTTTCCAGGGGTCGGGCAATCAGCCCCAGCATTTT.

In its sample, this clonotype was seen many times. This chain joins TRBV4-3 and TRBJ1-4; TRBD1 agrees at 8 bases. J gave up 7 bases and V 2 bases, and 9 bases lay outside the gene matches. The V gene's germline CDR1 is LGHNA and CDR2 YSLEER. This CDR3 region has 16 residues. CDR3 in DNA: TGCGCCAGCAGCCAAACTCCAGGGGGCTTTCCTGAAAAACTGTTTTTT. This gives the protein CASSQTPGGFPEKLFF.

V gene TRBV10-3 combines with J gene TRBJ1-1; the D gene is possibly TRBD1 (5 bases). Per germline, CDR1 ENHRY and CDR2 SYGVKD. The CDR3 is 15 amino acids. Trimming removed 6 bases at V and 0 bases at J, with 14 bases between. In DNA, the CDR3 is TGTGCCATCAGCACCGGGGCAGCCTTGAACACTGAAGCTTTCTTT. Protein product: CAISTGAALNTEAFF.

The chain is built from TRBV20-1 and TRBJ2-7; D possibly corresponds to TRBD1 (5 bases). The CDR3 spans 14 residues. The germline V and J ends were trimmed by 7 bases and 7 bases, with 23 bases remaining between them. Germline lookup yields CDR1 DFQATT and CDR2 SNEGSKA (reference sequence). CDR3 sequence (DNA): TGCAGTGTCTCAACCCCCAGGGCAGCTCGGGAGCAGTACTTC. Translating gives CSVSTPRAAREQYF.

This chain uses TRBV7-9 with TRBJ1-6; unclear D gene. The CDR3 is made up of 12 amino acids. V was pared by 6 bases and J by 7 bases, with 7 bases between. Germline CDR1 reads SEHNR; CDR2 reads FQNEAQ (reference sequence). The chain's CDR3 is CASSSPNSPLHF. CDR3 nucleotide sequence: TGTGCCAGCAGTTCCCCCAATTCACCCCTCCACTTT.